This T cell receptor (beta chain) was obtained from a study of post-analysis software for immune sequencing data. The study's findings and limits: Compared with controls, patients had more of about 5 TRBV segments, including TRBV5-6, TRBV5-1 and TRBV20-1.

Presence of unique molecular identifiers characterized the TCR beta cDNA libraries. Via MiXCR, TCRdb re-called the PCR reads, giving one row per CDR3 protein. This sample has roughly 730,000 distinct CDR3 sequences, with 25% to 30% found just once. The table lists this clonotype with a few counts. What it binds is unknown. The CDR3 has 15 amino acids. Germline V gives CDR1 SGHRS, CDR2 YFSETQ. V lost 0 bases and J lost 3, with 10 bases in between. The sequence was obtained from a girl aged 10 to 17 with multiple sclerosis. The chain couples TRBV5-1 to TRBJ1-5; no reliable D call. The sequencing input was blood. The CDR3 region has the DNA TGCGCCAGCAGCTTGGGGTCGGGGTCCAATCAGCCCCAGCATTTT. It encodes CASSLGSGSNQPQHF.